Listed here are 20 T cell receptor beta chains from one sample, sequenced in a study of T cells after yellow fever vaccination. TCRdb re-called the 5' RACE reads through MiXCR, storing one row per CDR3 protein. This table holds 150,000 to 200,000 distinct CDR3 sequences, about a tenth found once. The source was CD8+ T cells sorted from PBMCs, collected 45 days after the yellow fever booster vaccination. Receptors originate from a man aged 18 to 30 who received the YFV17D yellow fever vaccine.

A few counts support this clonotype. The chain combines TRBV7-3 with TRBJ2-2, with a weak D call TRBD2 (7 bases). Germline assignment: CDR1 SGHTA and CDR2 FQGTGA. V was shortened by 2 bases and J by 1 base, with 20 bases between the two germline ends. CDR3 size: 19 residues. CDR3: CASSLRGGLTELNTGELFF. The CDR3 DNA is TGTGCCAGCAGCTTACGCGGGGGCCTGACTGAACTGAACACCGGGGAGCTGTTTTTT.

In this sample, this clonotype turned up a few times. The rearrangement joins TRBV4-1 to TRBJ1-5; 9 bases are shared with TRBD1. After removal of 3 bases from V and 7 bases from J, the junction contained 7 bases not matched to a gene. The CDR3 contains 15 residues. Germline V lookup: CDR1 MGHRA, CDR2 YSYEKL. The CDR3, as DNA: TGCGCCAGCAGCCATGCCGGGACAGGGAGGCAGCCCCAGCATTTT. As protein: CASSHAGTGRQPQHF.

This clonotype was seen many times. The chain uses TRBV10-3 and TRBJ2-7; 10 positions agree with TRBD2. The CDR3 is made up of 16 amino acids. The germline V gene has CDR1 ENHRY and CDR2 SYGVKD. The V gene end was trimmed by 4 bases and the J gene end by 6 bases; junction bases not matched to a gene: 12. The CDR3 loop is CAISGGIAGGSAEQYF. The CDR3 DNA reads TGTGCCATCAGTGGGGGGATAGCGGGGGGCTCGGCCGAGCAGTACTTC.

This chain's CDR3 is CASRLGSTQETQYF. The DNA of the CDR3 is TGTGCAAGTCGCTTAGGGTCAACCCAAGAGACCCAGTACTTC. The rearrangement links TRBV12-2 to TRBJ2-5. TRBV12-2 is given as a pseudogene. This CDR3 region has 14 residues.

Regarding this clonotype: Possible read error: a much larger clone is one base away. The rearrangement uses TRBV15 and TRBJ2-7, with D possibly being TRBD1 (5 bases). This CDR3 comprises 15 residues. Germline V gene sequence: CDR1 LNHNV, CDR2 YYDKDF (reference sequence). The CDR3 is CATGRDLSQGHEQYF. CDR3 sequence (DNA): TGTGCCACCGGCAGAGATCTATCCCAGGGCCACGAGCAGTACTTC.

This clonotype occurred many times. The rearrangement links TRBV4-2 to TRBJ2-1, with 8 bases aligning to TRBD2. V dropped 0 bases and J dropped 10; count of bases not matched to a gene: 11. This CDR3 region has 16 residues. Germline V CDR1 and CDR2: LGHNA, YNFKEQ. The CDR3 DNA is TGTGCCAGCAGCCAAGAAGCGGGGGACGCTCTCTACGAGCAGTTCTTC. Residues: CASSQEAGDALYEQFF.

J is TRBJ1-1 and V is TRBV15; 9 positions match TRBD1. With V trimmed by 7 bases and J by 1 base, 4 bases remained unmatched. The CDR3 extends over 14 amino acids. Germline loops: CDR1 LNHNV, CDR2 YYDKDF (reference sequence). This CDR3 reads CATTDRGGNTEAFF. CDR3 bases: TGTGCCACCACCGACAGGGGGGGGAACACTGAAGCTTTCTTT.

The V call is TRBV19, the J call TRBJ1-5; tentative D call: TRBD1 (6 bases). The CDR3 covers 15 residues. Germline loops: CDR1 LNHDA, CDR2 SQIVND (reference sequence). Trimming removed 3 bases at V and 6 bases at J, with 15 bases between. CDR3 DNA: TGTGCCAGTAGTATCGACAGGTGGGCGGCTCAGCCCCAGCATTTT. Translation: CASSIDRWAAQPQHF.

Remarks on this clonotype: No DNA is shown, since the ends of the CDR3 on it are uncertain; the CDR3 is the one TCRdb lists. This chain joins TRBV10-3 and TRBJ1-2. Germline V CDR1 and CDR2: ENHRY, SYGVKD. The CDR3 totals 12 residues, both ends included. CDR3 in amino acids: CATTTGGYGCTF.

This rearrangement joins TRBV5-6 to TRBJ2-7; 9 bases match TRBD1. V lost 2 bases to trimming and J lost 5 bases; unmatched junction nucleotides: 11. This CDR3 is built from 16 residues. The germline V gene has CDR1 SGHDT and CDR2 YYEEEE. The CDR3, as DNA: TGTGCCAGCAGCTTTCCCCCGGGACAGGGACCCCACGAGCAGTACGTC. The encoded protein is CASSFPPGQGPHEQYV.

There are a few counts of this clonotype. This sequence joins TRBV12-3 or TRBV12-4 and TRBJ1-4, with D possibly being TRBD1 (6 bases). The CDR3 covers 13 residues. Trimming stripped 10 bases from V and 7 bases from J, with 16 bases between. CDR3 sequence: CAITDRRGEKLFF. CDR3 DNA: TGTGCCATCACAGACAGGAGGGGTGAAAAACTGTTTTTT.

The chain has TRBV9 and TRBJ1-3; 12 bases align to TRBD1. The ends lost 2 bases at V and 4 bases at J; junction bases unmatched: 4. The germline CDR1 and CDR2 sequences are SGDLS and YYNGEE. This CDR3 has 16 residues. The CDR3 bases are TGTGCCAGCAGCGTGCTCGGGACAGGGGGCGGAAACACCATATATTTT. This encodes CASSVLGTGGGNTIYF.

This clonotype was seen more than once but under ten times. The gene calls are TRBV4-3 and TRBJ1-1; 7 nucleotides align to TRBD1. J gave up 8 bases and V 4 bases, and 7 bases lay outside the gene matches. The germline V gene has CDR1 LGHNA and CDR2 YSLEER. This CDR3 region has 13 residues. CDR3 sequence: CASSLTGRGEAFF. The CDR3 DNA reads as TGCGCCAGCAGCCTGACAGGGAGAGGGGAAGCTTTCTTT.

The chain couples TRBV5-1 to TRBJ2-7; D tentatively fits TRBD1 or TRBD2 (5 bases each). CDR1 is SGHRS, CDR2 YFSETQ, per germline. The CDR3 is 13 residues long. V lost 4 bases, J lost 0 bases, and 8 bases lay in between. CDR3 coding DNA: TGCGCCAGCAGCGGGGGAGTCTCCTACGAGCAGTACTTC. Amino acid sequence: CASSGGVSYEQYF.

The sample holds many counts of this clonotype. Here the CDR3 DNA reads TGCGCCAGCAGCGACGGAGGTTATGGCTACACCTTC. Protein sequence: CASSDGGYGYTF. This chain connects TRBV5-1 to TRBJ1-2, with D uncertain. Between the trimmed V and J ends, which lost 4 bases and 5 bases, there was a span of 9 bases. Germline V gives CDR1 SGHRS, CDR2 YFSETQ. CDR3 length equals 12 residues.

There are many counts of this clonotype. The CDR3 region is CASSPDPTGNEQYV. CDR3 DNA: TGCGCCAGCAGCCCCGACCCGACAGGGAACGAGCAGTACGTC. This chain connects TRBV4-1 to TRBJ2-7; 7 bases line up with TRBD1. The CDR3 contains 14 residues. V shed 4 bases, J shed 5 bases, and the junction held 8 bases outside the gene matches. Germline V gene sequence: CDR1 MGHRA, CDR2 YSYEKL.

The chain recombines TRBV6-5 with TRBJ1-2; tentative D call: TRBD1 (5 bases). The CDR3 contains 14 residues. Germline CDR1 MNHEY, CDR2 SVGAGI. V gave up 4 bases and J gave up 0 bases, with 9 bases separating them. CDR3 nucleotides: TGTGCCAGCAGTTCGACAGCAGCTAACTATGGCTACACCTTC. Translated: CASSSTAANYGYTF.

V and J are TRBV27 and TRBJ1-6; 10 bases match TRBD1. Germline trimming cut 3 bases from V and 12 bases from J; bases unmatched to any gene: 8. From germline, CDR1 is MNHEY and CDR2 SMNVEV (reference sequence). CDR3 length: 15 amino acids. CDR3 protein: CASSLRTGGLGPLHF. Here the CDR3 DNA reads TGTGCCAGCAGTTTGAGGACAGGGGGACTAGGACCCCTCCACTTT.

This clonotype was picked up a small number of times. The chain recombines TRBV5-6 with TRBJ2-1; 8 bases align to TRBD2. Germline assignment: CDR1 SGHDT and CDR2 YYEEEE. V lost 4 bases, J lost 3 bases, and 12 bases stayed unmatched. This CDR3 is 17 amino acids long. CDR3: CASSGGGSRSFYNEQFF. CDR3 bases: TGTGCCAGCAGCGGCGGGGGGTCCCGCTCTTTCTACAATGAGCAGTTCTTC.

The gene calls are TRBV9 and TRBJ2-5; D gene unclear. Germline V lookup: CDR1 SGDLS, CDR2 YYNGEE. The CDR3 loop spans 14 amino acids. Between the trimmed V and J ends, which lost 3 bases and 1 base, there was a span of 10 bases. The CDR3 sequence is CASSGPGFQETQYF. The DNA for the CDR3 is TGTGCCAGCAGCGGTCCCGGGTTCCAAGAGACCCAGTACTTC.